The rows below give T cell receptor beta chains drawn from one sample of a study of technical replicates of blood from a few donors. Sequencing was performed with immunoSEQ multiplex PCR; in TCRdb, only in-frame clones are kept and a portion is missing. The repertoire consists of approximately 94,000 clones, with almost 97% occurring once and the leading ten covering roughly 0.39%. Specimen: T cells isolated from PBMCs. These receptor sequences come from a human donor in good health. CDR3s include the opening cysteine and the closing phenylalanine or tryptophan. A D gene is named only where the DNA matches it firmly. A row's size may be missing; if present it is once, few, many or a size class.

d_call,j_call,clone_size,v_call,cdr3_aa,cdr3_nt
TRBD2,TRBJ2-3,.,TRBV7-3,CASSPYTGTSGSNTQYF,TGTGCCAGCAGCCCGTACACCGGGACTAGCGGGAGTAATACGCAGTATTTT
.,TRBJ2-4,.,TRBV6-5,CASSFSGTGGFQYF,TGTGCCAGCAGTTTTTCCGGGACTGGGGGATTTCAGTACTTC
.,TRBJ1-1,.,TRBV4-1,CASSQFLKNTEAFF,TGCGCCAGCAGCCAATTTCTTAAGAACACTGAAGCTTTCTTT
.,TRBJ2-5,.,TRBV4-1,CASSRGPRETQYF,TGCGCCAGCAGCCGAGGCCCGAGGGAGACCCAGTACTTC
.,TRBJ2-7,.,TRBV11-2,CASSLAVSRIDEQYF,TGTGCCAGCAGCTTAGCAGTTTCTAGGATCGACGAGCAGTACTTC
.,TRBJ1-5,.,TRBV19,CASTRSNQPQHF,TGTGCCAGTACCCGTAGCAATCAGCCCCAGCATTTT
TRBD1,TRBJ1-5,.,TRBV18,CASSLDRVDQPQHF,TGTGCCAGCTCACTGGACAGGGTTGATCAGCCCCAGCATTTT
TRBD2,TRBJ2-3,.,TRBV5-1,CASSLEEGLAGGPDTQYF,TGCGCCAGCAGCTTGGAGGAGGGACTAGCGGGAGGGCCAGATACGCAGTATTTT
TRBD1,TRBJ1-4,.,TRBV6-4,CASRAGTGSTLNEKLFF,TGTGCCAGCAGAGCCGGGACAGGGAGTACTCTAAATGAAAAACTGTTTTTT
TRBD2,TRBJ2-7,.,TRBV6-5,CASSLAGVHEQYF,TGTGCCAGCAGTTTAGCGGGAGTCCACGAGCAGTACTTC
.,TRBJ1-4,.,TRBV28,CASIASGGTNEKLFF,TGTGCCAGCATTGCGTCTGGGGGGACTAATGAAAAACTGTTTTTT
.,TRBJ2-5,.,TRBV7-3,CASSRDIQETQYF,TGTGCCAGCAGCCGGGACATTCAAGAGACCCAGTACTTC
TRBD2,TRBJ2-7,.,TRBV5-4,CASSLGQRDSYEQYF,TGTGCCAGCAGCTTGGGGCAGCGGGATTCCTACGAGCAGTACTTC
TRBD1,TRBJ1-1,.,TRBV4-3,CASSPQGLHTEAFF,TGCGCCAGCAGCCCACAGGGGTTGCACACTGAAGCTTTCTTT
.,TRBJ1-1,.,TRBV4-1,CASSQGDMNTEAFF,TGCGCCAGCAGCCAGGGGGACATGAACACTGAAGCTTTCTTT
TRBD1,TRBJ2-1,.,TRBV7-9,CASSLVQGASYNEQFF,TGTGCCAGCAGCTTAGTGCAGGGGGCCTCCTACAATGAGCAGTTCTTC
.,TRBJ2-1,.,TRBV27,CASSTTGSNEQFF,TGTGCCAGCAGTACCACAGGGTCCAATGAGCAGTTCTTC
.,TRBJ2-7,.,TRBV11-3,CASSPSRVHEQYF,TGTGCCAGCAGCCCCTCGAGGGTTCACGAGCAGTACTTC
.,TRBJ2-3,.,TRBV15,CATSRGLTDTQYF,TGTGCCACCAGCAGAGGACTCACAGATACGCAGTATTTT
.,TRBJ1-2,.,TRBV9,CASSPTGSELYGYTF,TGTGCCAGCAGCCCTACAGGGTCCGAACTATATGGCTACACCTTC
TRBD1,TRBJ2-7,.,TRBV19,CASSMGTAAPYEQYF,TGTGCCAGTAGTATGGGGACAGCTGCTCCCTACGAGCAGTACTTC
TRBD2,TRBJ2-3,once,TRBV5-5,CASSLLSGGTDTQYF,TGTGCCAGCAGCTTGTTAAGCGGGGGCACAGATACGCAGTATTTT
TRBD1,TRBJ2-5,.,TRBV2,CASSDTLGTAYQETQYF,TGTGCCAGCAGCGATACCCTCGGGACAGCGTACCAAGAGACCCAGTACTTC
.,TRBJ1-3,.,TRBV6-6,CASSQQSGNTIYF,TGTGCCAGCAGTCAACAATCTGGAAACACCATATATTTT
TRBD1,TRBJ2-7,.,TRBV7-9,CASSGTGTYEQYF,TGTGCCAGCTCCGGGACAGGAACCTACGAGCAGTACTTC
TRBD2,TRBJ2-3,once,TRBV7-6,CASSGRATDTQYF,TGTGCCAGCAGCGGGAGGGCCACAGATACGCAGTATTTT
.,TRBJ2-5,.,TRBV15,CATRVRSSETQYF,TGTGCCACCAGGGTGAGGAGTTCAGAGACCCAGTACTTC
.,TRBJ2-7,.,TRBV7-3,CASSLQGLDEQYF,TGTGCCAGCAGCTTACAGGGGCTGGACGAGCAGTACTTC
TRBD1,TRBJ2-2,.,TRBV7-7,CASSRDRVTGELFF,TGTGCCAGCAGCCGGGACAGGGTCACCGGGGAGCTGTTTTTT
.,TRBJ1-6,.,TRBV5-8,CASSFVQGSPLHF,TGTGCCAGCAGCTTCGTCCAGGGGTCACCCCTCCACTTT
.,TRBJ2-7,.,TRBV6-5,CASSYIQGFNEQYF,TGTGCCAGCAGTTACATACAGGGTTTTAACGAGCAGTACTTC
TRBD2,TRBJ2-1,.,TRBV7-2,CASSPGLAINEQFF,TGTGCCAGCAGCCCGGGACTAGCGATCAATGAGCAGTTCTTC